Presented here are 15 T cell receptor beta chains from one specimen sequenced in a study of blood T cell repertoires in COVID-19. Data came from immunoSEQ multiplex PCR; TCRdb stores just in-frame clones and leaves some out. The sample contains approximately 220,000 clones, around 85% of which appear only once. Sequences were obtained from PBMCs or T cells enriched from blood (not recorded which). The receptors come from a man aged 35 to 55 who had recovered from COVID-19.

The J gene is TRBJ2-1, the V gene TRBV19; 8 bases align to TRBD1. The CDR3 covers 16 residues. V lost 6 bases to trimming and J lost 5 bases; unmatched junction nucleotides: 12. Germline loops: CDR1 LNHDA, CDR2 SQIVND (reference sequence). The CDR3 DNA follows: TGTGCCAGTAGAGAGCTGACAGGGGTTGACAACAATGAGCAGTTCTTC. Its protein product is CASRELTGVDNNEQFF.

V gene TRBV14 combines with J gene TRBJ2-1; the match to TRBD1 covers 9 bases. This CDR3 has 14 amino acids. CDR1 is SGHDN, CDR2 FVKESK, per germline. Trimming cost V 6 bases and J 5 bases; bases outside gene matches: 5. CDR3 in amino acids: CASRKRTGDNEQFF. CDR3 nucleotides: TGTGCCAGCAGGAAACGGACAGGGGACAATGAGCAGTTCTTC.

This clone showed up just a few times. The rearrangement joins TRBV2 to TRBJ2-7, with 8 nucleotides matching TRBD1. Per the germline V gene, CDR1 is SNHLY and CDR2 is FYNNEI. V shed 7 bases and J 0 bases; nucleotides not matched to a gene: 5. The CDR3 has 14 residues. Here the CDR3 reads CASKWDRSSYEQYF. The DNA of the CDR3 is TGTGCCAGCAAATGGGACAGGAGCTCCTACGAGCAGTACTTC. The full variable domain, with the rest looked up from reference TRBV2 and TRBJ2-7, is EPEVTQTPSHQVTQMGQEVILRCVPISNHLYFYWYRQILGQKVEFLVSFYNNEISEKSEIFDDQFSVERPDGSNFTLKIRSTKLEDSAMYFCASKWDRSSYEQYFGPGTRLTVT.

The sample holds one count of this clone. The rearrangement uses TRBV5-4 and TRBJ2-7; 13 bases align to TRBD2. Germline lookup yields CDR1 SGHNT and CDR2 YYREEE (reference sequence). V lost 4 bases to trimming and J lost 3 bases; unmatched junction nucleotides: 4. This CDR3 has 15 residues. CDR3 sequence: CASSPGLAGVYEQYF. CDR3 DNA sequence: TGTGCCAGCAGCCCCGGACTAGCGGGAGTCTACGAGCAGTACTTC.

V is TRBV24-1 and J is TRBJ2-2, with 9 positions matching TRBD2. CDR1 and CDR2 (germline): KGHDR, SFDVKD. With 1 base clipped from V and 4 bases from J, the junction kept 3 bases outside the gene matches. The CDR3 sequence is 16 residues long. Here the CDR3 reads CATSDLGAGGTGELFF. CDR3 coding DNA: TGTGCCACCAGTGATTTAGGAGCGGGAGGCACCGGGGAGCTGTTTTTT.

V and J are TRBV30 and TRBJ1-5, with D possibly TRBD1 on 5 matching bases. Between the trimmed V and J ends, which lost 0 bases and 6 bases, there was a span of 9 bases. The CDR3 extends over 13 amino acids. Germline V CDR1 and CDR2: GTSNPN, SVGIG (reference sequence). CDR3 in amino acids: CAWSVSGGQPQHF. CDR3 bases: TGTGCCTGGAGTGTCTCCGGGGGTCAGCCCCAGCATTTT.

The chain carries TRBV11-2 and TRBJ2-7; 7 nucleotides line up with TRBD1. With 5 bases clipped from V and 2 bases from J, the junction kept 9 bases outside the gene matches. Germline V lookup: CDR1 SGHAT, CDR2 FQNNGV. The CDR3 has 15 residues. The CDR3 sequence: CASSQTQGVPYEQYF. CDR3 nucleotide sequence: TGTGCCAGCAGCCAGACGCAGGGGGTACCCTACGAGCAGTACTTC.

V gene TRBV6-1 combines with J gene TRBJ1-1, with 7 nucleotides matching TRBD1. The CDR3 spans 14 residues. The trim removed 3 bases at V and 5 bases at J, leaving 6 bases unmatched. Germline CDR1 reads MNHNS; CDR2 reads SASEGT. The CDR3 region is CASSDPPGGTEAFF. In nucleotides, the CDR3 is TGTGCCAGCAGTGACCCCCCAGGGGGGACTGAAGCTTTCTTT.

V gene TRBV4-2 combines with J gene TRBJ1-1; 9 bases fit TRBD1. Per the germline V gene, CDR1 is LGHNA and CDR2 is YNFKEQ. V lost 6 bases to trimming and J lost 0 bases; unmatched junction nucleotides: 5. The CDR3 covers 15 residues. The CDR3 coding sequence is TGTGCCAGCAGAAAGGGACAGGGCATGAACACTGAAGCTTTCTTT. This translates into CASRKGQGMNTEAFF.

V usage is TRBV5-1 and J usage is TRBJ2-7; TRBD1 agrees at 7 bases. Germline-derived CDR1 and CDR2 are SGHRS and YFSETQ. The CDR3 is 14 amino acids. Unmatched junction bases numbered 5, after V lost 0 bases and J lost 5 bases. The CDR3 sequence is CASSLATGTDEQYF. The CDR3 DNA sequence: TGCGCCAGCAGCTTGGCAACCGGGACAGACGAGCAGTACTTC.

The chain is built from TRBV30 and TRBJ2-7, with a weak D call TRBD2 (6 bases). Germline V gene data show CDR1 as GTSNPN and CDR2 as SVGIG (reference sequence). Trimming left V 2 bases short and J 13 bases short, with 24 bases between. The CDR3 runs to 14 residues. The CDR3 nucleotides read TGTGCCTGGAGTACCGCGAGGGCGGCGGGGTCCTCTTACTTC. It translates to CAWSTARAAGSSYF.

The chain is built from TRBV4-2 and TRBJ2-7; TRBD2 might be the D (5 bases). The CDR3 is 15 residues long. CDR1 is LGHNA and CDR2 is YNFKEQ in the germline V gene. Between the trimmed V and J ends, which lost 1 base and 0 bases, there was a span of 10 bases. The CDR3 spells CASSQATGTSYEQYF. Here the CDR3 DNA reads TGTGCCAGCAGCCAAGCGACGGGAACCTCCTACGAGCAGTACTTC.

The chain combines TRBV3-1 (or the pseudogene TRBV3-2) with TRBJ2-5; D is possibly TRBD1 (5 bases). This CDR3 has 12 amino acids. CDR1 and CDR2 (germline): LGHDT, YNNKEL (reference sequence). Trimming cost V 4 bases and J 4 bases, with 7 bases left between them. CDR3 in amino acids: CASSPGLETQYF. The CDR3 DNA sequence: TGTGCCAGCAGCCCAGGGCTAGAGACCCAGTACTTC.

Only one count was recorded for this clone. CDR3 protein: CSASKREGLWTQYF. The CDR3 DNA is TGCAGTGCTAGTAAGCGGGAGGGCCTGTGGACCCAGTACTTC. The genes are TRBV20-1 and TRBJ2-5; 10 nucleotides agree with TRBD2. Per the germline V gene, CDR1 is DFQATT and CDR2 is SNEGSKA (reference sequence). The V and J ends lost 3 bases and 7 bases, in that order; junction bases with no gene match: 8. This CDR3 is 14 amino acids long.

The chain has TRBV6-5 and TRBJ2-7; D call uncertain. The CDR3 sequence is 11 residues long. V was trimmed by 5 bases and J by 3 bases, leaving 5 bases between them. Per the germline V gene, CDR1 is MNHEY and CDR2 is SVGAGI. CDR3 DNA sequence: TGTGCCAGCAGTCTATACTACGAGCAGTACTTC. Amino acids: CASSLYYEQYF.